Each of the 25 T cell receptor beta chains below was sequenced from the same sample in a study of blood T cell repertoires in COVID-19. TCRdb's copy holds only in-frame clones and misses some; the assay was immunoSEQ multiplex PCR. The sample gives 30,000 to 45,000 clones, roughly 89% of which show up once; 7.2% is in the top ten. The source material was peripheral blood. These receptors were taken from a human donor in a cohort sampled during active COVID-19.

The CDR3 DNA reads as TGTGCCAGCAGCGTATTGGGGAGGCCTGATTACAATGAGCAGTTCTTC. It codes for CASSVLGRPDYNEQFF. The rearrangement uses TRBV9 and TRBJ2-1; D might be TRBD2 (6 bases). The germline V gene encodes CDR1 SGDLS and CDR2 YYNGEE. The ends were cut back, 1 base at V and 4 bases at J, with 15 bases in the middle. CDR3 length: 16 residues.

V usage is TRBV27 and J usage is TRBJ1-6; 7 bases match TRBD1. CDR3 size: 15 residues. The germline CDR1 and CDR2 sequences are MNHEY and SMNVEV (reference sequence). V shed 6 bases and J 2 bases; nucleotides not matched to a gene: 4. This chain's CDR3 is CASSRQGPYNSPLHF. The CDR3 nucleotides are TGTGCCAGCAGCCGACAGGGCCCCTATAATTCACCCCTCCACTTT.

The chain combines TRBV6-5 with TRBJ2-7; D is perhaps TRBD2 (6 bases). Trimming removed 6 bases from V and 2 bases from J, with 17 bases in between. The CDR3 has 15 residues. From germline, CDR1 is MNHEY and CDR2 SVGAGI. Here the CDR3 DNA reads TGTGCCAGCAGCCAGAGGATAGGCGGGGCCTACGAGCAGTACTTC. Protein: CASSQRIGGAYEQYF.

The chain couples TRBV11-2 to TRBJ2-2, with D perhaps TRBD1 (5 bases). This CDR3 contains 15 residues. Germline CDR1 is SGHAT and CDR2 is FQNNGV. V dropped 5 bases and J dropped 3 bases, with 13 bases sitting between them. The CDR3 coding sequence is TGTGCCAGCAGCCGACTCGACAGTGACACCGGGGAGCTGTTTTTT. This translates into CASSRLDSDTGELFF.

This clone was picked up one time. This rearrangement joins TRBV10-1 to TRBJ2-5, with 9 bases fitting TRBD1. The CDR3 length is 17 residues. The V gene's germline CDR1 is WNHNN and CDR2 SYGVQD (reference sequence). Losses at the gene ends were 6 bases for V and 4 bases for J; bases not matched to a gene: 15. The CDR3 nucleotides are TGCGCCAGCAGGACGGGACAGGGAAATAATTTACGAGAGACCCAGTACTTC. It codes for CASRTGQGNNLRETQYF.

V and J are TRBV11-2 and TRBJ2-7, with TRBD2 matching 16 bases. The trim removed 4 bases at V and 7 bases at J, leaving 16 bases unmatched. The CDR3 covers 19 residues. CDR1 and CDR2 (germline): SGHAT, FQNNGV. The chain's CDR3 is CASSSRGTSGRATPSEQYF. Here the CDR3 DNA reads TGTGCCAGCAGCTCTAGGGGGACTAGCGGGAGGGCCACCCCATCGGAGCAGTACTTC.

The J gene is TRBJ1-2, the V gene TRBV12-3 or TRBV12-4; D remains ambiguous. Deletions cut 3 bases from V and 6 bases from J, with 11 bases between. The CDR3 sequence is 13 residues long. The CDR3 DNA sequence: TGTGCCAGCAGTTTGCGGGAAATGGATGGCTACACCTTC. Its protein is CASSLREMDGYTF.

The gene calls are TRBV27 and TRBJ1-6, with TRBD1 as a possible D gene (6 bases). V was cut by 3 bases and J by 9 bases, with 12 bases left in between. This CDR3 has 14 amino acids. Germline CDR1 reads MNHEY; CDR2 reads SMNVEV (reference sequence). CDR3 DNA sequence: TGTGCCAGCAGTTTTGGGGGCGCGAGTTCACCCCTCCACTTT. Protein product: CASSFGGASSPLHF.

This clone was counted a single time. This rearrangement joins TRBV18 to TRBJ1-2; D uncertain. This CDR3 region has 15 residues. Germline V lookup: CDR1 KGHSH, CDR2 LQKENI. V gave up 3 bases and J gave up 0 bases, with 11 bases separating them. CDR3 sequence reads: CASSPRQAANYGYTF. CDR3 DNA: TGTGCCAGCTCACCCCGGCAGGCTGCTAACTATGGCTACACCTTC.

The chain carries TRBV2 and TRBJ2-5; D might be TRBD2 (5 bases). V shed 8 bases and J shed 0 bases, with 10 bases lying between them. Germline V gene lookup returns CDR1 SNHLY and CDR2 FYNNEI. The CDR3 extends over 13 amino acids. The CDR3 sequence is CASEPGNQETQYF. The CDR3 DNA sequence: TGTGCCAGCGAACCGGGGAACCAAGAGACCCAGTACTTC.

The rearrangement links TRBV5-1 to TRBJ2-7; D is possibly TRBD1 (5 bases). The CDR3 has 15 residues. CDR1 SGHRS and CDR2 YFSETQ come from the germline V gene. V was cut by 0 bases and J by 3 bases, with 13 bases left in between. This CDR3 reads CASSLGDRNNYEQYF. CDR3 sequence (DNA): TGCGCCAGCAGCTTGGGCGACAGAAATAACTACGAGCAGTACTTC.

The V gene is TRBV28, the J gene TRBJ2-2, with no clear D. V gave up 3 bases and J gave up 4 bases, with 9 bases separating them. Germline lookup yields CDR1 MDHEN and CDR2 SYDVKM. The CDR3 runs 14 residues. The CDR3 loop reads CASSLVEVTGELFF. The CDR3 region has the DNA TGTGCCAGCAGTTTGGTAGAGGTCACCGGGGAGCTGTTTTTT.

The rearrangement uses TRBV12-3 or TRBV12-4 and TRBJ1-2; D gene uncertain. Trimming pared 4 bases from V and 5 bases from J, leaving 5 bases between. The CDR3 totals 11 residues. The CDR3 DNA reads TGTGCCAGCAGTTCCTTATATGGCTACACCTTC. This encodes CASSSLYGYTF.

This chain uses TRBV15 with TRBJ1-2, with 7 bases matching TRBD1. Trimming took 3 bases from V and 4 from J; bases not matched to a gene: 8. CDR1 and CDR2 from the germline V gene are LNHNV and YYDKDF (reference sequence). The CDR3 runs to 15 residues. Here the CDR3 DNA reads TGTGCCACCAGCAGCAGACGTACAGGGGCCTATGGCTACACCTTC. It encodes CATSSRRTGAYGYTF.

The CDR3 protein is CASSGATGPAEAFF. Written as DNA, the CDR3 is TGTGCCAGCAGTGGAGCGACAGGGCCCGCTGAAGCTTTCTTT. V usage is TRBV6-1 and J usage is TRBJ1-1; 7 nucleotides align to TRBD1. This CDR3 spans 14 amino acids. V lost 4 bases to trimming and J lost 6 bases; unmatched junction nucleotides: 8. Germline CDR1 MNHNS, CDR2 SASEGT.

The chain carries TRBV28 and TRBJ2-4, with 11 bases that match TRBD1. Germline assignment: CDR1 MDHEN and CDR2 SYDVKM. The trim removed 5 bases at V and 6 bases at J, leaving 3 bases unmatched. The CDR3 totals 14 residues. CDR3 sequence: CASSPGQGGNIQYF. The DNA for the CDR3 is TGTGCCAGCAGTCCGGGACAGGGGGGAAACATTCAGTACTTC.

This clone was seen a handful of times. The CDR3 DNA sequence: TGTGCCAGCAGCCGAGACAGGCGTGATGGCTACACCTTC. This gives the protein CASSRDRRDGYTF. The chain recombines TRBV3-1 (or the pseudogene TRBV3-2) with TRBJ1-2; D perhaps matches TRBD1 (6 bases). Germline V gives CDR1 LGHDT, CDR2 YNNKEL (reference sequence). The CDR3 extends over 13 amino acids. Trimming removed 4 bases at V and 6 bases at J, with 12 bases between.

The chain couples TRBV4-1 to TRBJ2-3; D may be TRBD1 (5 bases). Trimming removed 5 bases from V and 6 bases from J, with 9 bases in between. The CDR3 contains 12 residues. The germline gives CDR1 MGHRA, CDR2 YSYEKL. The CDR3 region has the DNA TGCGCCAGCAGCTTCCAGGGCGATACGCAGTATTTT. Translation: CASSFQGDTQYF.

CDR3 region: CASSLAGSGSGFTQYF. The CDR3 DNA sequence: TGTGCCAGCAGCTTAGCGGGTAGCGGGAGCGGATTTACGCAGTATTTT. This chain joins TRBV7-2 and TRBJ2-3; 9 bases align to TRBD2. Germline V lookup: CDR1 SGHTA, CDR2 FQGNSA. Unmatched junction bases numbered 9, after V lost 0 bases and J lost 8 bases. The CDR3 consists of 16 residues.

The rearrangement links TRBV6-2 or TRBV6-3 to TRBJ1-5; 7 nucleotides align to TRBD1. Trimming at V came to 5 bases and at J to 5 bases, leaving 9 bases not matched to a gene. Germline V gene lookup returns CDR1 MNHEY and CDR2 SVGEGT. The CDR3 runs 15 residues. CDR3 coding DNA: TGTGCCAGCAGTAGGGGGACAGTGTCGGATCAGCCCCAGCATTTT. Translation: CASSRGTVSDQPQHF.

The rearrangement uses TRBV7-9 and TRBJ2-1, with 12 bases lining up with TRBD2. This CDR3 is 18 amino acids long. Unmatched junction bases numbered 15, after V lost 0 bases and J lost 12 bases. Germline CDR1 reads SEHNR; CDR2 reads FQNEAQ (reference sequence). CDR3 sequence: CASSLAMTTSGGVVAQFF. The CDR3 DNA reads TGTGCCAGCAGCTTAGCGATGACGACTAGCGGGGGAGTAGTTGCGCAGTTCTTC.

This sequence joins TRBV6-2 or TRBV6-3 and TRBJ2-1; 10 positions match TRBD2. The CDR3 runs to 19 residues. The germline CDR1 and CDR2 sequences are MNHEY and SVGEGT. The V and J ends lost 5 bases and 7 bases, in that order; junction bases with no gene match: 20. The CDR3, as DNA: TGTGCCAGCAGTCCCACGGGGCTAGCGGGAGCGCGGACCCCAAATGAGCAGTTCTTC. This sequence encodes CASSPTGLAGARTPNEQFF.

This chain uses TRBV6-5 with TRBJ1-1, with TRBD1 matching over 9 bases. Per the germline V gene, CDR1 is MNHEY and CDR2 is SVGAGI. The trim removed 2 bases at V and 4 bases at J, leaving 5 bases unmatched. The CDR3 is 15 amino acids. DNA for the CDR3: TGTGCCAGCAGTTACCCCGGACAGGGGATCACTGAAGCTTTCTTT. Its protein product is CASSYPGQGITEAFF.

The chain combines TRBV5-6 with TRBJ2-3; 8 bases fit TRBD2. CDR1 is SGHDT, CDR2 YYEEEE, per germline. With V trimmed by 0 bases and J by 1 base, 4 bases remained unmatched. The CDR3 totals 16 residues. CDR3 sequence reads: CASSLASTSGTDTQYF. The CDR3, as DNA: TGTGCCAGCAGCTTGGCCTCGACTAGCGGCACAGATACGCAGTATTTT.

Comment on this clone: A junction end diverges from the germline sequence, so it may reflect a read error. The sample contains more than one DNA sequence encoding this CDR3. V and J are TRBV18 and TRBJ2-7; 8 bases map to TRBD1. There are 14 residues in the CDR3. Germline values: CDR1 KGHSH, CDR2 LQKENI. The CDR3 coding sequence is TGTGCCAGTTCACCGTGGCAGGGGGCCAACGAGCAGTACTTC. It is translated as CASSPWQGANEQYF.